What follows are 22 T cell receptor beta chains derived from one specimen sequenced in a study of shared clonotypes between healthy human individuals. Cells designated naive CD8 were CD45RO-negative and were positively selected for CCR7, with terminally differentiated effector memory CD45RA+ cells excluded. Sequencing was performed with immunoSEQ multiplex PCR; in TCRdb, only in-frame clones are kept and a portion is missing. Found here are under 1 million clones, roughly 92% of them singletons; the top ten hold nearly 25%. Material: naive CD8+ T cells sorted from blood. These receptors were obtained from a man aged 25 to 45 in good health.

V and J are TRBV11-2 and TRBJ2-7; TRBD2 might be the D (5 bases). Trimming shortened V by 4 bases and J by 7 bases, and 14 bases separated the two germline ends. Germline V gives CDR1 SGHAT, CDR2 FQNNGV. There are 13 residues in the CDR3. CDR3 region: CASSSPSGLEQYF. As DNA, the CDR3 is TGTGCCAGCAGCTCCCCCAGCGGTCTGGAGCAGTACTTC.

This chain uses TRBV19 with TRBJ2-7; D is unclear. The CDR3 contains 13 residues. Germline CDR1 LNHDA, CDR2 SQIVND (reference sequence). Trimming pared 1 base from V and 5 bases from J, leaving 9 bases between. Here the CDR3 DNA reads TGTGCCAGTAGTATAGCCAAAACGGACGAGCAGTACTTC. Translation: CASSIAKTDEQYF. The whole variable domain, filled in from reference TRBV19 and TRBJ2-7, reads DGGITQSPKYLFRKEGQNVTLSCEQNLNHDAMYWYRQDPGQGLRLIYYSQIVNDFQKGDIAEGYSVSREKKESFPLTVTSAQKNPTAFYLCASSIAKTDEQYFGPGTRLTVT.

The rearrangement joins TRBV7-8 to TRBJ1-4, with TRBD1 as a possible D gene (6 bases). Germline lookup yields CDR1 SGHVS and CDR2 FQNEAQ. CDR3 length: 15 residues. The V gene lost 5 bases and the J gene lost 3 bases, with 13 bases spanning the gap. CDR3 bases: TGTGCCAGCAGCCCCACAGGGACCTCTAATGAAAAACTGTTTTTT. It encodes CASSPTGTSNEKLFF.

This chain links TRBV10-3 with TRBJ2-7, with 11 bases matching TRBD2. The CDR3 contains 16 residues. Germline V CDR1 and CDR2: ENHRY, SYGVKD. Trimming at V came to 1 base and at J to 5 bases, leaving 7 bases not matched to a gene. CDR3 sequence (DNA): TGTGCCATCAGTGAGTTGTCCGTAGCGGGAGGGAACGAGCAGTACTTC. This sequence encodes CAISELSVAGGNEQYF.

This clone was recorded a few times. The chain couples TRBV28 to TRBJ1-2; D gene unclear. The germline gives CDR1 MDHEN, CDR2 SYDVKM. The CDR3 sequence is 14 residues long. Trimming cost V 5 bases and J 3 bases, with 13 bases left between them. This CDR3 reads CASSPREDHYGYTF. In nucleotides, the CDR3 is TGTGCCAGCAGTCCTCGGGAAGATCACTATGGCTACACCTTC.

This clone has more than one count but fewer than ten. The chain employs TRBV28 and TRBJ2-1; tentatively, D is TRBD2 (5 bases). In germline, CDR1 is MDHEN, CDR2 SYDVKM. V was trimmed by 5 bases and J by 4 bases, leaving 18 bases between them. The CDR3 contains 16 residues. The CDR3 here is CASSKLQTGLYNEQFF. The CDR3 coding sequence is TGTGCCAGCAGTAAACTCCAAACCGGACTGTACAATGAGCAGTTCTTC. The full variable domain, with the rest looked up from reference TRBV28 and TRBJ2-1, is DVKVTQSSRYLVKRTGEKVFLECVQDMDHENMFWYRQDPGLGLRLIYFSYDVKMKEKGDIPEGYSVSREKKERFSLILESASTNQTSMYLCASSKLQTGLYNEQFFGPGTRLTVL.

This chain links TRBV7-9 with TRBJ2-2; D is ambiguous. The V end lost 1 base, the J end lost 1 base, and 13 bases lay between the germline ends. The CDR3 totals 17 residues. The germline V gene encodes CDR1 SEHNR and CDR2 FQNEAQ (reference sequence). CDR3 DNA sequence: TGTGCCAGCAGCTTAGGGGGTCCTTATGGGAACACCGGGGAGCTGTTTTTT. This translates into CASSLGGPYGNTGELFF.

V and J are TRBV19 and TRBJ2-1; D possibly corresponds to TRBD1 (5 bases). This CDR3 contains 14 residues. From germline, CDR1 is LNHDA and CDR2 SQIVND (reference sequence). V lost 5 bases, J lost 0 bases, and 8 bases lay in between. The CDR3 bases are TGTGCCAGTAGTTTGGACAACTCCTACAATGAGCAGTTCTTC. Encoded protein: CASSLDNSYNEQFF. The whole variable domain, filled in from reference TRBV19 and TRBJ2-1, reads DGGITQSPKYLFRKEGQNVTLSCEQNLNHDAMYWYRQDPGQGLRLIYYSQIVNDFQKGDIAEGYSVSREKKESFPLTVTSAQKNPTAFYLCASSLDNSYNEQFFGPGTRLTVL.

The chain carries TRBV13 and TRBJ2-1, with TRBD2 as a possible D gene (6 bases). This CDR3 comprises 15 residues. Trimming removed 4 bases at V and 3 bases at J, with 13 bases between. Looked up from germline, CDR1 is PRHDT and CDR2 is FYEKMQ (reference sequence). The CDR3 spells CASSSRDSYYNEQFF. CDR3 bases: TGTGCCAGCAGCTCACGGGACTCCTACTACAATGAGCAGTTCTTC.

J is TRBJ2-7 and V is TRBV27; 8 bases match TRBD2. CDR3 length: 17 residues. Germline assignment: CDR1 MNHEY and CDR2 SMNVEV (reference sequence). Losses at the gene ends were 0 bases for V and 0 bases for J; bases not matched to a gene: 7. The CDR3: CASSLSYGRDISYEQYF. CDR3 DNA sequence: TGTGCCAGCAGTTTATCCTACGGGAGGGATATCTCCTACGAGCAGTACTTC.

The chain links TRBV13 to TRBJ2-1, with 11 positions matching TRBD2. V shed 5 bases, J shed 3 bases, and the junction held 15 bases outside the gene matches. This CDR3 comprises 19 residues. Per germline, CDR1 PRHDT and CDR2 FYEKMQ (reference sequence). The CDR3: CASSLSGGLADRNYNEQFF. As DNA, the CDR3 is TGTGCCAGCAGCCTCAGTGGGGGACTAGCGGACCGGAACTACAATGAGCAGTTCTTC.

This chain joins TRBV21-1 and TRBJ2-7. TRBV21-1 is flagged as a pseudogene. CDR3 size: 19 residues. CDR3 region: CASSKLASDRNSPIYEQYF. CDR3 in DNA: TGTGCCAGCAGCAAATTGGCGAGCGATCGGAACAGCCCGATCTACGAGCAGTACTTC.

The chain uses TRBV29-1 and TRBJ2-7; D call uncertain. V shed 5 bases and J shed 5 bases, with 10 bases lying between them. The CDR3 is 11 residues long. CDR1 is SQVTM and CDR2 is ANQGSEA in the germline V gene. The CDR3 sequence is CSVSMNDEQYF. The CDR3 region has the DNA TGCAGCGTTTCCATGAACGACGAGCAGTACTTC.

The rearrangement uses TRBV29-1 and TRBJ2-7; 7 bases agree with TRBD1. Trimming took 5 bases from V and 4 from J; bases not matched to a gene: 5. The CDR3 spans 12 residues. Germline V gene lookup returns CDR1 SQVTM and CDR2 ANQGSEA. CDR3 coding DNA: TGCAGCGTTAGACAGGGAAAGTACGAGCAGTACTTC. Translation: CSVRQGKYEQYF.

The chain joins TRBV11-2 to TRBJ2-1; 10 bases match TRBD2. Germline CDR1 and CDR2: SGHAT and FQNNGV. The CDR3 contains 15 residues. Trimming cost V 5 bases and J 9 bases; bases outside gene matches: 10. This chain's CDR3 is CASSLQREGRTEQFF. The CDR3 nucleotides are TGTGCCAGCAGCCTCCAGCGGGAGGGCCGGACTGAGCAGTTCTTC.

This clone was counted only a few times. J is TRBJ1-2 and V is TRBV20-1; D is possibly TRBD1 (6 bases). The germline V gene has CDR1 DFQATT and CDR2 SNEGSKA (reference sequence). V lost 7 bases, J lost 14 bases, and 20 bases lay in between. The CDR3 length is 11 residues. CDR3 nucleotides: TGCAGTGTTCCCGGGGGCGCTCTGAGGACCTTC. Translation: CSVPGGALRTF.

This clone showed up just a few times. The V call is TRBV27, the J call TRBJ1-5; D is possibly TRBD1 (5 bases). Germline lookup yields CDR1 MNHEY and CDR2 SMNVEV (reference sequence). The ends were cut back, 7 bases at V and 3 bases at J, with 10 bases in the middle. CDR3 size: 13 residues. CDR3 sequence (DNA): TGTGCCAGCAAAGGGGACCTCAATCAGCCCCAGCATTTT. Protein: CASKGDLNQPQHF.

CDR3 amino acids: CAIRTGTGLYGYTF. In DNA, the CDR3 is TGTGCCATCAGGACCGGGACAGGCCTCTATGGCTACACCTTC. This chain links TRBV10-3 with TRBJ1-2; TRBD1 matches at 8 bases. The CDR3 runs to 14 residues. Germline V gene data show CDR1 as ENHRY and CDR2 as SYGVKD. J was trimmed by 4 bases and V by 6 bases; bases with no gene match: 7.

The genes are TRBV6-6 and TRBJ2-7, with 7 bases fitting TRBD2. The CDR3 loop spans 14 amino acids. Germline CDR1 is MNHNY and CDR2 is SVGAGI (reference sequence). J lost 0 bases, V lost 2 bases, and 1 base had no gene match. The CDR3 loop reads CASSYRTSSYEQYF. The CDR3 nucleotides read TGTGCCAGCAGTTACCGGACTAGCTCCTACGAGCAGTACTTC.

The J gene is TRBJ2-5, the V gene TRBV7-3, with 9 bases that match TRBD2. Germline V gives CDR1 SGHTA, CDR2 FQGTGA. Unmatched junction bases numbered 11, after V lost 4 bases and J lost 5 bases. The CDR3 runs 16 residues. This CDR3 reads CASSSHAGGPRETQYF. Here the CDR3 DNA reads TGTGCCAGCAGCTCCCATGCGGGAGGGCCCCGGGAGACCCAGTACTTC. Complete variable domain (other parts from reference TRBV7-3 and TRBJ2-5): GAGVSQTPSNKVTEKGKYVELRCDPISGHTALYWYRQSLGQGPEFLIYFQGTGAADDSGLPNDRFFAVRPEGSVSTLKIQRTERGDSAVYLCASSSHAGGPRETQYFGPGTRLLVL.

This rearrangement joins TRBV28 to TRBJ2-1; 10 bases align to TRBD2. With 7 bases clipped from V and 7 bases from J, the junction kept 13 bases outside the gene matches. CDR1 and CDR2 (germline): MDHEN, SYDVKM. The CDR3 is 16 amino acids. CDR3 sequence (DNA): TGTGCCAGCACCCCCCGGGGGACTAGCGCCACGAATGAGCAGTTCTTC. Protein product: CASTPRGTSATNEQFF.

The chain employs TRBV27 and TRBJ2-1; tentative D call: TRBD2 (6 bases). The CDR3 spans 15 residues. Deletions cut 7 bases from V and 9 bases from J, with 22 bases between. CDR1 and CDR2 (germline): MNHEY, SMNVEV (reference sequence). The CDR3 spells CASTPGASLAIEQFF. For the CDR3, the DNA is TGTGCCAGCACCCCCGGAGCAAGTCTAGCGATTGAGCAGTTCTTC.